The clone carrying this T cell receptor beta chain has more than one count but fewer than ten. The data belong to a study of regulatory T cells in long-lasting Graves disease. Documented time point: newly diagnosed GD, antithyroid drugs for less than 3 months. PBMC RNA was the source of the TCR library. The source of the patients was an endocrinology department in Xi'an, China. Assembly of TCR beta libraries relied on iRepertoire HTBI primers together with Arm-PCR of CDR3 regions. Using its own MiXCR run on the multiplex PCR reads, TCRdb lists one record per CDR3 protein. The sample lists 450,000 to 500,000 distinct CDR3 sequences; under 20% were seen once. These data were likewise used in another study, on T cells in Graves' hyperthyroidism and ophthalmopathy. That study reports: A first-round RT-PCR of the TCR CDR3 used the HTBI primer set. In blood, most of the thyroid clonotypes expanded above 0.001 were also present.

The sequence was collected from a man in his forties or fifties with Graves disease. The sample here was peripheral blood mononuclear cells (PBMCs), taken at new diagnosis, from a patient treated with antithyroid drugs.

The CDR3 loop reads CGALGSYEQYF. In DNA, the CDR3 is TGTGGGGCCCTGGGGAGCTACGAGCAGTACTTC. The rearrangement uses TRBV6-1 and TRBJ2-7; perhaps TRBD2 as D (5 bases). Looked up from germline, CDR1 is MNHNS and CDR2 is SASEGT. This CDR3 region has 11 residues.